This TCR beta chain was sequenced for a study of response to subunit inactivated influenza vaccine. General study findings and limits: Authors suggested few new T cells are recruited by each seasonal influenza vaccination.

CDR3 length equals 14 residues. V dropped 6 bases and J dropped 0 bases, with 12 bases sitting between them. TCRdb called the RT-PCR reads again in MiXCR, with one record for every CDR3 protein. The sample lists about 500,000 distinct CDR3 sequences; 16% were seen once. This clonotype was seen ten or more times. The antigen remains unidentified. This sample comprised CD4+ T cells sorted from PBMCs, obtained around 25 months after vaccination. The chain links TRBV12-3 or TRBV12-4 to TRBJ2-7, with a weak D call TRBD2 (6 bases). This sequence was found in a man aged 50 to 69 who received an inactivated influenza vaccine. The CDR3 here is CASSTGGSSYEQYF. CDR3 in DNA: TGTGCCAGCAGCACCGGGGGTAGCTCCTACGAGCAGTACTTC.